The 27 T cell receptor beta chains given below trace back to one sample, sequenced in a study of T cell repertoires in cytomegalovirus infection. Their antigen targets remain unknown. One entry per CDR3 protein, called by TCRdb with MiXCR from the reads. The repertoire includes 43,000 or so distinct CDR3 sequences, about a fifth of them detected once, and approximately 55% sits in the top ten. The sequences come from CD8+ T cells from cultured PBMCs, collected from culture after CMV antigen stimulation. All receptors come from a human donor in good health (CMV status not recorded). Some clones in this sample may be carry-over from other donors' samples.

This clonotype is judged medium-sized. The rearrangement links TRBV14 to TRBJ2-1; TRBD1 is a possible D gene (5 bases). The CDR3 spans 16 residues. The V gene lost 0 bases and the J gene lost 0 bases, with 9 bases spanning the gap. The germline V gene encodes CDR1 SGHDN and CDR2 FVKESK. The CDR3 loop is CASSQDETDSYNEQFF. The CDR3 nucleotides are TGTGCCAGCAGCCAAGATGAGACAGACTCCTACAATGAGCAGTTCTTC.

For this clonotype: A read error may account for a junction end that differs from germline. This sequence joins TRBV12-3 or TRBV12-4 and TRBJ2-2, with TRBD2 matching 13 bases. CDR3 length: 16 residues. This CDR3 is CASSRTSGRLTGELSF. The CDR3 nucleotides are TGTGCCAGCAGTCGGACTAGCGGGAGACTCACCGGGGAGCTGTCTTTT.

The genes are TRBV4-1 and TRBJ1-1; 7 bases match TRBD1. J gave up 5 bases and V 0 bases, and 6 bases lay outside the gene matches. The germline V gene has CDR1 MGHRA and CDR2 YSYEKL. The CDR3 has 15 amino acids. The CDR3 coding sequence is TGCGCCAGCAGCCAAGATCCGACAGGGATAACTGAAGCTTTCTTT. Translation: CASSQDPTGITEAFF.

This clonotype came up many times. The chain combines TRBV7-3 with TRBJ2-2, with a possible D match to TRBD2 (6 bases). V lost 5 bases and J 7 bases, leaving 11 bases between the germline ends. Germline loops: CDR1 SGHTA, CDR2 FQGTGA. The CDR3 has 13 amino acids. The CDR3 loop is CASSAGFLGELFF. CDR3 coding DNA: TGTGCCAGCAGCGCGGGATTTCTCGGGGAGCTGTTTTTT. The full variable domain, completed using reference TRBV7-3 and TRBJ2-2, is GAGVSQTPSNKVTEKGKYVELRCDPISGHTALYWYRQSLGQGPEFLIYFQGTGAADDSGLPNDRFFAVRPEGSVSTLKIQRTERGDSAVYLCASSAGFLGELFFGEGSRLTVL.

The chain employs TRBV9 and TRBJ2-3, with 7 positions matching TRBD1. The junction had 8 bases not matched to a gene; V was cut back by 4 bases and J by 0 bases. Germline CDR1 SGDLS, CDR2 YYNGEE. The CDR3 consists of 16 residues. The CDR3 protein is CASSFRTGLSTDTQYF. The CDR3 DNA is TGTGCCAGCAGCTTTAGGACAGGCCTAAGCACAGATACGCAGTATTTT.

This clonotype is labeled medium-sized. The gene calls are TRBV6-1 and TRBJ2-1, with D maybe TRBD2 (5 bases). Trimming took 3 bases from V and 4 from J, leaving 13 bases between them. CDR1 MNHNS and CDR2 SASEGT come from the germline V gene. This CDR3 has 15 residues. CDR3 DNA sequence: TGTGCCAGCAGTGACGGTGGGAGTGGATACAATGAGCAGTTCTTC. Translation: CASSDGGSGYNEQFF.

V gene TRBV27 combines with J gene TRBJ2-6; D not certain. CDR1 and CDR2 (germline): MNHEY, SMNVEV (reference sequence). This CDR3 contains 16 residues. Trimming took 1 base from V and 4 from J, leaving 11 bases between them. The CDR3 sequence: CASSLWKVTGANVLTF. The CDR3 DNA reads as TGTGCCAGCAGTTTATGGAAAGTAACGGGGGCCAACGTCCTGACTTTC.

The V gene is TRBV7-9, the J gene TRBJ1-2; 8 nucleotides line up with TRBD1. The CDR3 totals 16 residues. From germline, CDR1 is SEHNR and CDR2 FQNEAQ (reference sequence). V gave up 0 bases and J gave up 2 bases; unmatched junction bases: 5. CDR3 protein: CASSLAGDRINYGYTF. DNA of the CDR3: TGTGCCAGCAGCTTAGCTGGGGACAGGATAAACTATGGCTACACCTTC.

This clonotype is medium-sized. The chain combines TRBV27 with TRBJ2-3, with 13 bases that match TRBD2. CDR3 size: 14 residues. With 8 bases clipped from V and 4 bases from J, the junction kept 3 bases outside the gene matches. Germline-derived CDR1 and CDR2 are MNHEY and SMNVEV (reference sequence). The CDR3 is CASHGLAGADTQYF. The CDR3 DNA reads TGTGCCAGCCACGGACTAGCGGGGGCAGATACGCAGTATTTT.

The rearrangement uses TRBV5-1 and TRBJ1-2, with TRBD1 as a possible D gene (6 bases). Per the germline V gene, CDR1 is SGHRS and CDR2 is YFSETQ. Trimming took off 3 bases at V and 9 bases at J, with 18 bases between the two ends. This CDR3 comprises 14 residues. The DNA of the CDR3 is TGCGCCAGCAGCTCTATTACAGGGAAGTTAAGCTACACCTTC. It translates to CASSSITGKLSYTF.

This clonotype occurred many times. The J gene is TRBJ1-2, the V gene TRBV18; D perhaps matches TRBD1 (5 bases). This CDR3 has 16 amino acids. V was clipped by 3 bases and J by 0 bases, with 14 bases between them. Per the germline V gene, CDR1 is KGHSH and CDR2 is LQKENI. CDR3 bases: TGTGCCAGCTCACCTCAAACAGGACCCTCTAACTATGGCTACACCTTC. Its protein is CASSPQTGPSNYGYTF.

This clonotype was seen repeatedly, ten times or more. The chain uses TRBV7-9 and TRBJ2-7, with TRBD1 identical over 8 bases. The CDR3 length is 15 residues. The V gene's germline CDR1 is SEHNR and CDR2 FQNEAQ (reference sequence). Unmatched junction bases numbered 7, after V lost 6 bases and J lost 0 bases. CDR3 loop: CASRGGQGPSYEQYF. As DNA, the CDR3 is TGTGCCAGCAGAGGAGGACAGGGCCCCTCCTACGAGCAGTACTTC.

This chain connects TRBV7-8 to TRBJ1-2; D possibly corresponds to TRBD1 (5 bases). This CDR3 has 14 residues. V was shortened by 1 base and J by 7 bases, with 13 bases between the two germline ends. Germline V lookup: CDR1 SGHVS, CDR2 FQNEAQ. The CDR3 DNA reads as TGTGCCAGCAGCTTAGAAAGTGGGGCGGGTGGCTACACCTTC. It encodes CASSLESGAGGYTF.

This chain uses TRBV28 with TRBJ2-3; D not certain. The CDR3 has 12 residues. Germline V gene data show CDR1 as MDHEN and CDR2 as SYDVKM. Trimming stripped 5 bases from V and 3 bases from J, with 6 bases between. CDR3 coding DNA: TGTGCCAGCAGTCTGCGGACAGATACGCAGTATTTT. This gives the protein CASSLRTDTQYF.

This clonotype occurred many times. The chain has TRBV7-9 and TRBJ1-5, with TRBD1 matching 10 bases. Trimming at V came to 5 bases and at J to 7 bases, leaving 8 bases not matched to a gene. This CDR3 has 15 residues. Germline CDR1 and CDR2: SEHNR and FQNEAQ (reference sequence). CDR3 sequence (DNA): TGTGCCAGCAGCAAAACCGGGACAGGGGAACAGCCCCAGCATTTT. Its translation is CASSKTGTGEQPQHF. Full variable domain (missing parts from reference TRBV7-9 and TRBJ1-5): DTGVSQNPRHKITKRGQNVTFRCDPISEHNRLYWYRQTLGQGPEFLTYFQNEAQLEKSRLLSDRFSAERPKGSFSTLEIQRTEQGDSAMYLCASSKTGTGEQPQHFGDGTRLSIL.

This clonotype was seen repeatedly, ten times or more. This chain joins TRBV7-6 and TRBJ2-6; tentatively, D is TRBD1 or TRBD2 (6 bases each). Trimming stripped 2 bases from V and 0 bases from J, with 14 bases between. The germline CDR1 and CDR2 sequences are SGHVS and FNYEAQ. The length of the CDR3 is 18 residues. The CDR3 nucleotides read TGTGCCAGCAGCTTACGGGGGCAGGACCACTCTGGGGCCAACGTCCTGACTTTC. It encodes CASSLRGQDHSGANVLTF.

This clonotype was counted between two and nine times. The chain recombines TRBV29-1 with TRBJ1-1; 7 bases match TRBD1. The CDR3 contains 15 residues. The V gene's germline CDR1 is SQVTM and CDR2 ANQGSEA. The J segment lost 5 bases and the V segment lost 5 bases, leaving 14 bases of the junction unmatched. In nucleotides, the CDR3 is TGCAGCGTTACCTCCGGGACAGACTGGGGGACTGAAGCTTTCTTT. This encodes CSVTSGTDWGTEAFF.

Of note for this clonotype: A much larger clone differs by one base, so this may be a read error. The genes are TRBV7-9 and TRBJ2-2; tentative D call: TRBD2 (6 bases). The CDR3 spans 16 residues. CDR1 is SEHNR, CDR2 FQNEAQ, per germline (reference sequence). The CDR3 loop is CASSFQEGLEPGALFF. The CDR3 bases are TGTGCCAGCAGCTTCCAGGAGGGACTCGAACCCGGGGCGCTGTTTTTT.

This clonotype was recorded a few times. The chain employs TRBV10-3 and TRBJ1-4, with 8 nucleotides matching TRBD1. V was pared by 0 bases and J by 8 bases, with 5 bases of the junction left unmatched. The germline V gene encodes CDR1 ENHRY and CDR2 SYGVKD. CDR3 length: 15 amino acids. This chain's CDR3 is CAISESMDRDEKLFF. In nucleotides, the CDR3 is TGTGCCATCAGTGAGTCTATGGACAGGGACGAAAAACTGTTTTTT.

Turning to this clonotype: A much larger clone differs by one base, so this may be a read error. The gene calls are TRBV27 and TRBJ2-2; tentative D call: TRBD1 (6 bases). Trimming shortened V by 5 bases and J by 10 bases, and 14 bases separated the two germline ends. Per the germline V gene, CDR1 is MNHEY and CDR2 is SMNVEV (reference sequence). The CDR3 runs to 13 residues. Written as DNA, the CDR3 is TGTGCCAGCAGTGAGACGACAGGATCGGAGCTGTTTTTT. Its translation: CASSETTGSELFF.

This clonotype was detected only a few times. This sequence joins TRBV10-3 and TRBJ1-1; no reliable D call. The CDR3 runs to 16 residues. Germline V lookup: CDR1 ENHRY, CDR2 SYGVKD. Trimming stripped 0 bases from V and 0 bases from J, with 11 bases between. In DNA form, the CDR3 reads TGTGCCATCAGTGAGTCGATGAGGTCTATGAACACTGAAGCTTTCTTT. Encoded protein: CAISESMRSMNTEAFF.

This clonotype appeared many times. The chain couples TRBV7-2 to TRBJ2-5; D is undetermined. This CDR3 spans 17 amino acids. From germline, CDR1 is SGHTA and CDR2 FQGNSA. V was cut by 5 bases and J by 1 base, with 20 bases left in between. DNA for the CDR3: TGTGCCAGCAGCCTCTCTACTCCTCTCTGGGGCCAAGAGACCCAGTACTTC. Amino acid sequence: CASSLSTPLWGQETQYF. The variable domain in full, completed from reference TRBV7-2 and TRBJ2-5, reads GAGVSQSPSNKVTEKGKDVELRCDPISGHTALYWYRQSLGQGLEFLIYFQGNSAPDKSGLPSDRFSAERTGGSVSTLTIQRTQQEDSAVYLCASSLSTPLWGQETQYFGPGTRLLVL.

This clonotype was counted at least ten times. The chain joins TRBV7-8 to TRBJ2-5, with D possibly called TRBD1 or TRBD2 (5 bases each). Germline-derived CDR1 and CDR2 are SGHVS and FQNEAQ. The ends were cut back, 3 bases at V and 4 bases at J, with 15 bases in the middle. CDR3 length equals 15 residues. This CDR3 reads CASSFNSGTIETQYF. The CDR3 DNA reads TGTGCCAGCAGCTTCAACTCCGGGACCATAGAGACCCAGTACTTC.

This clonotype was picked up many times. In DNA form, the CDR3 reads TGTGCCAGCAGTCGGAATCGGATCGGGGGCACTTCTTCCTACGAGCAGTACTTC. Translated: CASSRNRIGGTSSYEQYF. This chain links TRBV4-2 with TRBJ2-7; D possibly uses TRBD1 or TRBD2 (6 bases each). V lost 6 bases and J lost 1, with 25 bases in between. From germline, CDR1 is LGHNA and CDR2 YNFKEQ. The length of the CDR3 is 18 residues.

A few counts support this clonotype. The rearrangement joins TRBV19 to TRBJ2-5; TRBD1 aligns across 10 bases. Germline trimming cut 5 bases from V and 7 bases from J; bases unmatched to any gene: 10. This CDR3 has 15 residues. Germline CDR1 is LNHDA and CDR2 is SQIVND (reference sequence). This CDR3 is CASSSPDRGPGTQYF. The CDR3 coding sequence is TGTGCCAGTAGTTCCCCCGACAGGGGGCCTGGGACCCAGTACTTC.

This clonotype was counted between two and nine times. This sequence joins TRBV11-1 and TRBJ2-7; 9 nucleotides align to TRBD1. J lost 5 bases, V lost 2 bases, and 7 bases had no gene match. The CDR3 loop spans 15 amino acids. CDR1 SGHAT and CDR2 FQDESV come from the germline V gene (reference sequence). The CDR3 DNA follows: TGTGCCAGCAGCTTAAGGCGGACAGGGGACCACGAGCAGTACTTC. Its protein is CASSLRRTGDHEQYF.

The chain employs TRBV15 and TRBJ1-5; possible D gene TRBD1, 6 bases. The CDR3 is 14 residues long. Germline CDR1 LNHNV, CDR2 YYDKDF (reference sequence). Trimming took 4 bases from V and 5 from J, leaving 12 bases between them. The CDR3, as DNA: TGTGCCACCAGCAACGGACAGATACATCAGCCCCAGCATTTT. It specifies CATSNGQIHQPQHF.